The clone carrying this T cell receptor (beta chain) came up a few times. Antigen: not known. This sample is part of a study of blood T cells in healthy people across ages. Overall study findings and caveats: Estimated diversity, derived from one million T cells, was regarded as an underestimate. With donor CMV status unknown, expanded clonotype changes were possibly confounded. Naive T cell percentage by flow cytometry tracked strongly with beta diversity.

Germline V CDR1 and CDR2: MNHEY, SVGAGI. This CDR3 comprises 16 residues. Trimming at V came to 0 bases and at J to 7 bases, leaving 4 bases not matched to a gene. Then a second PCR, running roughly 6 to 12 cycles, was carried out with a sample-barcoded 5' primer and a J-beta primer mix. Carrying 12 random nucleotides, a template-switch adaptor labeled each individual cDNA molecule. Each CDR3 protein is one row after TCRdb ran MiXCR on the 5' RACE reads. The table has around 1,900,000 distinct CDR3 sequences, roughly two fifths seen once. What was sequenced was blood. The clonotype originates from a human donor in good health. This chain connects TRBV6-5 to TRBJ1-6; 9 bases are shared with TRBD1. The CDR3 nucleotides are TGTGCCAGCAGTTACTCGGGACAGGGAGGCAATTCACCCCTCCACTTT. It encodes CASSYSGQGGNSPLHF.